This note documents a single T cell receptor beta chain sequence. This sample was taken from a study of shared clonotypes between healthy human individuals. The CDR3 totals 15 residues. V lost 4 bases and J 2 bases, leaving 13 bases between the germline ends. Germline-derived CDR1 and CDR2 are LGHNA and YSLEER. The table came from immunoSEQ multiplex PCR; TCRdb's copy has only in-frame clones and leaves some out. This table has over a million clones, about 80% appearing once. The V gene is TRBV4-3, the J gene TRBJ2-3; the D is unclear. Source material: memory CD4+ T cells from PBMCs. The subset denotes: CD45RA-negative fraction. The TCR was taken from a young man in good health. Some clones in this sample may be carry-over from other donors' samples. The CDR3 is CASSRDRTNTDTQYF. The CDR3 region has the DNA TGCGCCAGCAGCCGAGACCGGACGAACACAGATACGCAGTATTTT.